The 2 T cell receptor beta chains in this list originate from one sample, sequenced in a study of blood T cell repertoires in COVID-19. Clones were sequenced by immunoSEQ multiplex PCR, and TCRdb holds only the in-frame ones, with some missing. The sample lists about 59,000 clones; more than 75% were seen once. The sequenced sample was peripheral blood. These receptors all come from a man older than 75 with acute or convalescent COVID-19.

The rearrangement links TRBV5-1 to TRBJ2-2; D gene unclear. V shed 3 bases and J shed 6 bases, with 12 bases lying between them. The CDR3 has 14 amino acids. Germline V gives CDR1 SGHRS, CDR2 YFSETQ. CDR3 amino acids: CASSSGWWAGELFF. CDR3 bases: TGCGCCAGCAGCTCGGGTTGGTGGGCCGGGGAGCTGTTTTTT.

The genes are TRBV11-3 and TRBJ1-1, with 10 bases that match TRBD1. The CDR3 extends over 15 amino acids. CDR1 is SGHNT and CDR2 is YENEEA in the germline V gene. V lost 6 bases, J lost 0 bases, and 4 bases stayed unmatched. This CDR3 reads CASRRTGGVNTEAFF. CDR3 sequence (DNA): TGTGCCAGCAGGCGGACAGGGGGAGTGAACACTGAAGCTTTCTTT.